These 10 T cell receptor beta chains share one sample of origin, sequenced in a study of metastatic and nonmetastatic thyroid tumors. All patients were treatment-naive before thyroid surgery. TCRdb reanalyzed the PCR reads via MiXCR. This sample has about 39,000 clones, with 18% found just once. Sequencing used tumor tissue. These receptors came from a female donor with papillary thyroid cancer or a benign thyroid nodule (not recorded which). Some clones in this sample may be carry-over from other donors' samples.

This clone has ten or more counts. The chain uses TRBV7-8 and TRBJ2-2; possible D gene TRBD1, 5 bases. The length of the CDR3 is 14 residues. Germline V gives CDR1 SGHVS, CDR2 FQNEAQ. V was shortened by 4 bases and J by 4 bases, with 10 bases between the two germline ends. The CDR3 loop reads CASSSRQGTGELFF. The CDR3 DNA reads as TGTGCCAGCAGCTCCCGCCAGGGCACCGGGGAGCTGTTTTTT.

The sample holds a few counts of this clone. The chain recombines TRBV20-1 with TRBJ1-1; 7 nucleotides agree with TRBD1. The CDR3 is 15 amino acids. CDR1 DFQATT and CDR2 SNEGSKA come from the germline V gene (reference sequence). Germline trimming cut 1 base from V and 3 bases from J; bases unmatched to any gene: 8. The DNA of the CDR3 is TGCAGTGCTAGAGGTCCGACAGGGCTCGACACTGAAGCTTTCTTT. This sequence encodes CSARGPTGLDTEAFF.

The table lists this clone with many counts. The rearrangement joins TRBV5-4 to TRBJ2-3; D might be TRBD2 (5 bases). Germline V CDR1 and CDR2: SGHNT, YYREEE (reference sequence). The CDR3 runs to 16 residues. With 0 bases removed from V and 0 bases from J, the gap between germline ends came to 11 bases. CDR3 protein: CASSLARGFSTDTQYF. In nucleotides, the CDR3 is TGTGCCAGCAGCTTGGCCCGGGGATTTAGCACAGATACGCAGTATTTT.

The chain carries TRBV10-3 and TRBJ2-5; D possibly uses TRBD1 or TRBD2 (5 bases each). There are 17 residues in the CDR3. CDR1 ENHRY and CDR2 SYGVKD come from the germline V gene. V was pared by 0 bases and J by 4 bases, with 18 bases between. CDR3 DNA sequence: TGTGCCATCAGTGAGTCGTGGGACCCAGAACGCGGAGAGACCCAGTACTTC. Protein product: CAISESWDPERGETQYF.

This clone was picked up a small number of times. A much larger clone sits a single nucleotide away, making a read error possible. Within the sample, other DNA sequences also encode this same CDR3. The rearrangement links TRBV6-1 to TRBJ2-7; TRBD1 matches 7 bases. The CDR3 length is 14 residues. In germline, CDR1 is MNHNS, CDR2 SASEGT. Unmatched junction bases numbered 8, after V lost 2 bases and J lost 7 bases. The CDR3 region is CASSERGRWAEQYF. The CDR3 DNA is TGTGCCAGCAGTGAAAGGGGGCGCTGGGCAGAGCAGTACTTC.

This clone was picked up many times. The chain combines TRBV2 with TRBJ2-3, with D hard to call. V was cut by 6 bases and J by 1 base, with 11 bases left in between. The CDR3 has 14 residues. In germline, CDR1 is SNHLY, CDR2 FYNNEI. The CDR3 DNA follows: TGTGCCAGCAGGTACGAGCGTCGCACAGATACGCAGTATTTT. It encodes CASRYERRTDTQYF.

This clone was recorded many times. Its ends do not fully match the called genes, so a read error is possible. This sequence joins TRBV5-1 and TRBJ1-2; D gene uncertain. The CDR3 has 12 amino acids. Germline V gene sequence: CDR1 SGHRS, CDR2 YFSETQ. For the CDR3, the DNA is TGCGCCAGCAGCTTGGAACAGCCGCCGAGCATCTTC. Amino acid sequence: CASSLEQPPSIF.

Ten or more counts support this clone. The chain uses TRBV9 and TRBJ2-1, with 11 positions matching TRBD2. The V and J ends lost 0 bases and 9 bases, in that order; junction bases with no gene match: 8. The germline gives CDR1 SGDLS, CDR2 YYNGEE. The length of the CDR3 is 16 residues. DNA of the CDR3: TGTGCCAGCAGCGTAGGGGCTAGCGGGGGGCGCGTTGAGCAGTTCTTC. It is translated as CASSVGASGGRVEQFF.

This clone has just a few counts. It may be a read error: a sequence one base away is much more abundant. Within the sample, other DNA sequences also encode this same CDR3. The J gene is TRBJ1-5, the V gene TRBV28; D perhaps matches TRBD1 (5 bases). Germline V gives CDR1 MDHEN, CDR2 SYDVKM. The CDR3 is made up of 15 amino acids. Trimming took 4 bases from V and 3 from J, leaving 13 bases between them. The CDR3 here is CASSSQGKNNQPQHF. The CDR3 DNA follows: TGTGCCAGCAGTTCTCAGGGTAAAAACAATCAGCCCCAGCATTTT.

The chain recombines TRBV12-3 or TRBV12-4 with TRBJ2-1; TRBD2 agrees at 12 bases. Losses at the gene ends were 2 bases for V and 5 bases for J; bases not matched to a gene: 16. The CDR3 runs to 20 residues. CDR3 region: CASSLQGKGATSGSNNEQFF. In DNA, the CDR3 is TGTGCCAGCAGTTTACAGGGAAAGGGGGCGACTAGCGGGAGCAACAATGAGCAGTTCTTC.